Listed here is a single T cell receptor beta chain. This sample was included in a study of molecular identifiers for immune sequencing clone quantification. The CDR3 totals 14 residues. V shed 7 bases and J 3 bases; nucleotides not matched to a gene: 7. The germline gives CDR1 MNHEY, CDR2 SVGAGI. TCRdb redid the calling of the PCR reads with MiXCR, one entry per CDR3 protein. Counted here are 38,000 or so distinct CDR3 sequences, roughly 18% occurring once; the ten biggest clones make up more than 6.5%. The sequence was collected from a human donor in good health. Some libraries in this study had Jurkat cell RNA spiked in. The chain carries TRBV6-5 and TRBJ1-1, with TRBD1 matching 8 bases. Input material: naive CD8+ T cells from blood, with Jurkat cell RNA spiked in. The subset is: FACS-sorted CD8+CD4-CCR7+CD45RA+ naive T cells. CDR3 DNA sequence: TGTGCCAGCAATTGGGGACAGGAATACACTGAAGCTTTCTTT. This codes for CASNWGQEYTEAFF.